These 21 T cell receptor beta chains were all obtained from the same sample, sequenced in a study of cytomegalovirus exposure and HLA in healthy donors. Clones were sequenced by immunoSEQ multiplex PCR, and TCRdb holds only the in-frame ones, with some missing. This table holds roughly 310,000 clones, approximately 85% found once. The sample taken for sequencing was PBMCs. All receptors come from a man aged 30 to 45 in good health and CMV-seronegative.

The V and J genes are TRBV13 and TRBJ2-2, with 7 bases fitting TRBD1. Germline CDR1 PRHDT, CDR2 FYEKMQ (reference sequence). V was pared by 5 bases and J by 4 bases, with 10 bases of the junction left unmatched. CDR3 length equals 16 residues. CDR3 sequence (DNA): TGTGCCAGCAGCCCAATAGGACAGGACGGCACCGGGGAGCTGTTTTTT. Amino acids: CASSPIGQDGTGELFF.

This clone has only one observation. This chain connects TRBV29-1 to TRBJ2-3, with TRBD2 identical over 11 bases. J lost 3 bases, V lost 7 bases, and 9 bases had no gene match. The CDR3 covers 15 residues. Germline V gene lookup returns CDR1 SQVTM and CDR2 ANQGSEA. CDR3 sequence: CSAHDSGGVTDTQYF. The CDR3 DNA is TGCAGCGCACACGATAGCGGGGGGGTTACAGATACGCAGTATTTT.

The J gene is TRBJ2-1, the V gene TRBV9; D is perhaps TRBD2 (7 bases). Germline CDR1 and CDR2: SGDLS and YYNGEE. Trimming took off 0 bases at V and 2 bases at J, with 9 bases between the two ends. CDR3 length equals 15 residues. The CDR3, as DNA: TGTGCCAGCAGCGTAGGCGGGGGCACCTACAATGAGCAGTTCTTC. It translates to CASSVGGGTYNEQFF. Based on the CDR3 plus reference TRBV9 and TRBJ2-1, the full variable domain is DSGVTQTPKHLITATGQRVTLRCSPRSGDLSVYWYQQSLDQGLQFLIQYYNGEERAKGNILERFSAQQFPDLHSELNLSSLELGDSALYFCASSVGGGTYNEQFFGPGTRLTVL.

The chain employs TRBV7-9 and TRBJ1-1; tentative D call: TRBD1 (5 bases). The CDR3 totals 16 residues. With 3 bases removed from V and 0 bases from J, the gap between germline ends came to 14 bases. Germline V gives CDR1 SEHNR, CDR2 FQNEAQ (reference sequence). The DNA of the CDR3 is TGTGCCAGCAGCTTCTACAGGAGTTTAATGAACACTGAAGCTTTCTTT. Translating gives CASSFYRSLMNTEAFF.

V is TRBV4-3 and J is TRBJ1-5, with D unresolved. Looked up from germline, CDR1 is LGHNA and CDR2 is YSLEER. This CDR3 spans 18 amino acids. Trimming took 0 bases from V and 0 from J, leaving 15 bases between them. The CDR3 bases are TGCGCCAGCAGCCAAGATGCATTAACGGGAAATAGCAATCAGCCCCAGCATTTT. Translation: CASSQDALTGNSNQPQHF.

J is TRBJ1-5 and V is TRBV5-8; D remains unclear. Germline CDR1 SGHTS, CDR2 YDEGEE. V was trimmed by 2 bases and J by 0 bases, leaving 6 bases between them. This CDR3 is 14 amino acids long. The DNA for the CDR3 is TGTGCCAGCAGCTTTGACTATAGCAATCAGCCCCAGCATTTT. It encodes CASSFDYSNQPQHF.

The chain is built from TRBV11-2 and TRBJ2-1; 12 bases agree with TRBD1. The CDR3 is 16 residues long. In germline, CDR1 is SGHAT, CDR2 FQNNGV. With 6 bases clipped from V and 3 bases from J, the junction kept 6 bases outside the gene matches. The CDR3 protein is CASSKGTGGVYNEQFF. The CDR3 DNA follows: TGTGCCAGCAGTAAGGGGACAGGGGGCGTCTACAATGAGCAGTTCTTC.

The chain uses TRBV30 and TRBJ1-1; 10 bases are a match to TRBD1. Germline CDR1 GTSNPN, CDR2 SVGIG (reference sequence). The CDR3 has 15 amino acids. The ends lost 2 bases at V and 1 base at J; junction bases unmatched: 4. This chain's CDR3 is CAWSPWTGGNTEAFF. The CDR3 bases are TGTGCCTGGAGTCCATGGACAGGGGGGAACACTGAAGCTTTCTTT.

This chain joins TRBV30 and TRBJ2-5; 9 bases align to TRBD1. The length of the CDR3 is 16 residues. V trimming: 2 bases; J trimming: 0 bases; junction bases outside the gene matches: 7. Germline assignment: CDR1 GTSNPN and CDR2 SVGIG (reference sequence). CDR3 protein: CAWSPGQGSDQETQYF. The CDR3 coding sequence is TGTGCCTGGAGTCCAGGACAGGGGAGTGACCAAGAGACCCAGTACTTC.

This chain links TRBV7-9 with TRBJ1-2; D call uncertain. CDR1 is SEHNR, CDR2 FQNEAQ, per germline (reference sequence). The CDR3 loop spans 15 amino acids. V lost 11 bases to trimming and J lost 0 bases, with 19 bases between them. The CDR3 nucleotides read TGTGCCGCGGGTTTGGTGAGGGCAACTAACTATGGCTACACCTTC. Its protein product is CAAGLVRATNYGYTF.

The chain couples TRBV2 to TRBJ2-5; 7 nucleotides agree with TRBD1. V dropped 3 bases and J dropped 5; count of bases not matched to a gene: 12. Germline assignment: CDR1 SNHLY and CDR2 FYNNEI. The CDR3 sequence is 16 residues long. The CDR3 loop is CASSDAKGGLRETQYF. CDR3 DNA sequence: TGTGCCAGCAGTGATGCGAAAGGGGGCCTTCGGGAGACCCAGTACTTC.

The genes are TRBV5-6 and TRBJ2-3; the D gene is possibly TRBD2 (5 bases). V shed 0 bases and J shed 4 bases, with 15 bases lying between them. CDR1 is SGHDT, CDR2 YYEEEE, per germline. There are 16 residues in the CDR3. The CDR3 bases are TGTGCCAGCAGCTTGGGAGGGTCGAGGTGGGCAGATACGCAGTATTTT. Translated: CASSLGGSRWADTQYF.

The V call is TRBV9, the J call TRBJ1-2; possibly TRBD1 for D (6 bases). The germline V and J ends were trimmed by 0 bases and 6 bases, with 15 bases remaining between them. Germline CDR1 and CDR2: SGDLS and YYNGEE. There are 15 residues in the CDR3. The CDR3 sequence: CASSVEKGGRNGYTF. The CDR3 nucleotides read TGTGCCAGCAGCGTAGAGAAAGGGGGTAGGAATGGCTACACCTTC.

This clone was seen just once. V gene TRBV9 combines with J gene TRBJ1-1, with D possibly being TRBD1 (6 bases). The V end lost 2 bases, the J end lost 1 base, and 9 bases lay between the germline ends. The CDR3 sequence is 14 residues long. Germline V gene sequence: CDR1 SGDLS, CDR2 YYNGEE. CDR3 protein: CASSVGHSNTEAFF. CDR3 bases: TGTGCCAGCAGCGTGGGACACTCGAACACTGAAGCTTTCTTT.

The chain employs TRBV6-1 and TRBJ1-5, with a possible D match to TRBD1 (6 bases). The germline V gene has CDR1 MNHNS and CDR2 SASEGT. Trimming stripped 2 bases from V and 2 bases from J, with 13 bases between. There are 16 residues in the CDR3. The CDR3 protein is CASSEYREVRNQPQHF. CDR3 coding DNA: TGTGCCAGCAGTGAATACAGGGAAGTGCGCAATCAGCCCCAGCATTTT.

The V and J genes are TRBV6-5 and TRBJ1-1; D uncertain. The germline CDR1 and CDR2 sequences are MNHEY and SVGAGI. The germline V and J ends were trimmed by 5 bases and 6 bases, with 13 bases remaining between them. The CDR3 runs to 13 residues. The CDR3 reads CASSDEDSSEAFF. In DNA form, the CDR3 reads TGTGCCAGCAGTGATGAGGATTCGTCTGAAGCTTTCTTT.

The rearrangement joins TRBV19 to TRBJ1-1; D is ambiguous. The CDR3 covers 15 residues. Trimming removed 5 bases from V and 2 bases from J, with 15 bases in between. The germline V gene has CDR1 LNHDA and CDR2 SQIVND (reference sequence). CDR3: CASSLDSSSNTEAFF. In nucleotides, the CDR3 is TGTGCCAGTAGTTTGGACTCCTCATCAAACACTGAAGCTTTCTTT.

The chain is built from TRBV7-2 and TRBJ1-4; D may be TRBD1 (5 bases). V lost 3 bases and J lost 3, with 14 bases in between. Germline V gives CDR1 SGHTA, CDR2 FQGNSA. This CDR3 has 16 residues. DNA for the CDR3: TGTGCCAGCAGCTTGTCGGGGGGGTCGGCTAATGAAAAACTGTTTTTT. This gives the protein CASSLSGGSANEKLFF.

The chain has TRBV7-2 and TRBJ1-5; TRBD1 might be the D (5 bases). Germline CDR1 reads SGHTA; CDR2 reads FQGNSA. V dropped 1 base and J dropped 0 bases, with 10 bases sitting between them. The CDR3 totals 16 residues. The CDR3: CASSLVGGVSNQPQHF. DNA of the CDR3: TGTGCCAGCAGCTTAGTGGGGGGGGTTAGCAATCAGCCCCAGCATTTT.

This clone was observed a single time. The CDR3 DNA sequence: TGTGCCAGCAGAGATGACAGGGTTTCGAACACTGAAGCTTTCTTT. The encoded protein is CASRDDRVSNTEAFF. This chain connects TRBV6-6 to TRBJ1-1; TRBD1 matches 7 bases. V was pared by 6 bases and J by 1 base, with 8 bases of the junction left unmatched. CDR1 is MNHNY, CDR2 SVGAGI, per germline (reference sequence). This CDR3 has 15 amino acids.

This chain joins TRBV19 and TRBJ2-7, with D possibly TRBD2 on 5 matching bases. The V gene lost 5 bases and the J gene lost 0 bases, with 11 bases spanning the gap. Germline-derived CDR1 and CDR2 are LNHDA and SQIVND (reference sequence). The CDR3 contains 14 residues. CDR3 nucleotides: TGTGCCAGTAGTTTCCGGGAATCCTCCTACGAGCAGTACTTC. Protein sequence: CASSFRESSYEQYF.